This is a list of T cell receptor beta chains from one sample in a study of T cells in Graves' hyperthyroidism and ophthalmopathy. MiXCR was run by TCRdb on the multiplex PCR reads, yielding one entry per CDR3 protein. The sample lists about 560,000 distinct CDR3 sequences, 15% to 20% occurring once. The sample consisted of blood. These receptors all come from a woman between 18 and 30 years old with Graves' hyperthyroidism. Each CDR3 is given with its conserved first and last residue.

j_call	v_call	cdr3_aa
TRBJ2-1	TRBV20-1	CSARDQPESSYNEQFF
TRBJ2-3	TRBV12-3/TRBV12-4	CASSFDRVADTQYF
TRBJ2-1	TRBV2	CASSVTSGSYNEQFF
TRBJ2-2	TRBV4-2	CASSQEGGAGDTGELFF
TRBJ2-1	TRBV11-2	CASSLSVRDSNEQFF
TRBJ1-2	TRBV28	CASRPTGVYGYTF
TRBJ2-3	TRBV20-1	CSALTDTQYF
TRBJ2-3	TRBV20-1	CSADESADTQYF
TRBJ2-1	TRBV5-1	CASSRSTTSGRVGDEQFF
TRBJ2-1	TRBV18	CASSSSGTSLHEQFF
TRBJ2-2	TRBV20-1	CSARGKINTGELFF
TRBJ1-1	TRBV19	CASSITGGAEAFF
TRBJ2-6	TRBV6-1	CASSEGRVSGANVLTF
TRBJ2-7	TRBV20-1	CSPLLHQGVEQYF
TRBJ1-3	TRBV12-3/TRBV12-4	CASSQRNTIYF
TRBJ2-5	TRBV5-1	CASSYRDQETQYF
TRBJ2-5	TRBV2	CASSLTSGGRGETQYF
TRBJ2-5	TRBV7-2	CASSLAPEWETQYF
TRBJ2-7	TRBV11-3	CASSLEESSYEQYF
TRBJ2-3	TRBV29-1	CSVEKGLAGVITDTQYF
TRBJ1-5	TRBV2	CASRDTGGTQPQHF
TRBJ2-7	TRBV20-1	CSGGPLVSYEQYF
TRBJ2-7	TRBV28	CASSPRQGWNEQYF
TRBJ2-2	TRBV3-1	CASSQEQLSGTGELFF
TRBJ1-1	TRBV5-1	CASSFSGNLKAEAFF
TRBJ1-5	TRBV30	CAWSTERYQPQHF
TRBJ2-1	TRBV6-1	CASSLTSGTYNEQFF
TRBJ2-7	TRBV28	CASSWTSGIDEQYF
TRBJ1-5	TRBV7-2	CAREGDKPGQFSNQPQHF
TRBJ1-5	TRBV30	CAWSAGFFNQPQHF
TRBJ2-1	TRBV7-9	CASLGGGSYNEQFF
TRBJ2-3	TRBV29-1	CSVEGTGSTDTQYF
TRBJ2-2	TRBV29-1	CSVSLSANTGELFF
TRBJ2-2	TRBV2	CASTPNRLAGGELFF
TRBJ2-1	TRBV12-5	CASGYRLAGASYNEQFF
TRBJ1-6	TRBV12-3/TRBV12-4	CASSQSSYNSPLHF
TRBJ2-7	TRBV7-9	CASSLGLGGSSSYEQYF
TRBJ2-2	TRBV6-2/TRBV6-3	CASRPTSGLVTGELFF
TRBJ2-1	TRBV30	CAWSNRLRVSDEQFF
TRBJ2-2	TRBV2	CASSEAIITGELFF
TRBJ2-3	TRBV18	CASSPTGPSGDTQYF
TRBJ2-1	TRBV7-2	CASSLEGTGSPDEQFF
TRBJ2-1	TRBV28	CASRPQGDRQFF
TRBJ2-7	TRBV20-1	CSASKPQRGSPTDEQYF
TRBJ2-7	TRBV11-2	CASSLELGWDSYEQYF
TRBJ2-7	TRBV12-3/TRBV12-4	CASSPRTGAYEQYF
TRBJ2-3	TRBV20-1	CSAEDSTDTQYF
TRBJ2-5	TRBV29-1	CSVAMTSGSGETQYF
TRBJ2-7	TRBV27	CASSRTSGPTYEQYF
TRBJ2-2	TRBV5-1	CASSLRQRGTGELFF
TRBJ2-1	TRBV12-3/TRBV12-4	CASSPGVLGRRNEQFF